What follows are 28 T cell receptor beta chains derived from one specimen sequenced in a study of blood T cells in healthy people across ages. With a J-beta primer mix and a sample-barcoded 5' primer, a second PCR ran about 7 to 11 cycles. TCRdb passed the 5' RACE reads through MiXCR, listing each CDR3 protein once. Of about 1.5 million distinct CDR3 sequences in the sample, approximately 40% were seen once. Sequencing used blood. These receptors were collected from a woman aged 18-29 years in good health.

The gene calls are TRBV5-1 and TRBJ2-1; 13 bases are shared with TRBD2. The CDR3 spans 17 residues. V dropped 3 bases and J dropped 7; count of bases not matched to a gene: 10. Germline assignment: CDR1 SGHRS and CDR2 YFSETQ. The CDR3 nucleotides are TGCGCCAGCAGCTCTCCACTAGCGGGAGGGGTGGAGAATGAGCAGTTCTTC. This encodes CASSSPLAGGVENEQFF.

The chain has TRBV11-1 and TRBJ1-2, with D perhaps matching TRBD1 (5 bases). V shed 5 bases and J shed 3 bases, with 13 bases lying between them. CDR1 and CDR2 (germline): SGHAT, FQDESV (reference sequence). There are 14 residues in the CDR3. The CDR3: CASSPRDGDYGYTF. For the CDR3, the DNA is TGTGCCAGCAGCCCCCGGGACGGAGACTATGGCTACACCTTC.

The CDR3 nucleotides are TGTGCCAGCTCCCCCAGCCGGGACAGGAATGGCTACACCTTC. Amino acid sequence: CASSPSRDRNGYTF. The genes are TRBV18 and TRBJ1-2; 8 nucleotides line up with TRBD1. Trimming cost V 6 bases and J 6 bases; bases outside gene matches: 9. Germline CDR1 is KGHSH and CDR2 is LQKENI. This CDR3 is built from 14 residues.

The genes are TRBV2 and TRBJ1-1; no clear D. The CDR3 runs 16 residues. Germline CDR1 reads SNHLY; CDR2 reads FYNNEI. Trimming took 6 bases from V and 4 from J, leaving 21 bases between them. The CDR3, as DNA: TGTGCCAGCAGCCGAGTACGAGGAGGGATGGGCACTGAAGCTTTCTTT. It is translated as CASSRVRGGMGTEAFF.

This clonotype was seen only a few times. This chain links TRBV29-1 with TRBJ1-2; 11 bases map to TRBD1. V trimming: 7 bases; J trimming: 3 bases; junction bases outside the gene matches: 1. The CDR3 consists of 12 residues. Germline values: CDR1 SQVTM, CDR2 ANQGSEA. The CDR3 bases are TGCAGCGCGGGACAGGGGGACTATGGCTACACCTTC. It translates to CSAGQGDYGYTF.

This clonotype was seen a few times. The rearrangement links TRBV9 to TRBJ2-1; 9 bases fit TRBD1. V lost 3 bases to trimming and J lost 8 bases; unmatched junction nucleotides: 6. Germline values: CDR1 SGDLS, CDR2 YYNGEE. The CDR3 runs to 14 residues. This CDR3 reads CASSARDRDDEQFF. In DNA, the CDR3 is TGTGCCAGCAGCGCCCGGGACAGGGACGATGAGCAGTTCTTC.

A note on this clonotype: This could be a read error, since a much larger clone is one nucleotide away. The V and J genes are TRBV6-4 and TRBJ2-3; TRBD2 agrees at 10 bases. CDR1 and CDR2 from the germline V gene are MRHNA and SNTAGT. This CDR3 has 18 amino acids. The V gene end was trimmed by 5 bases and the J gene end by 4 bases; junction bases not matched to a gene: 15. Here the CDR3 DNA reads TGTGCCAGCAGTATGGGGGCTGAAGCTAGCGGGGGAGCAGATACGCAGTATTTT. This translates into CASSMGAEASGGADTQYF.

This chain connects TRBV20-1 to TRBJ1-4, with 7 bases lining up with TRBD1. The CDR3 is 11 amino acids. Trimming at V came to 6 bases and at J to 11 bases, leaving 6 bases not matched to a gene. Germline V CDR1 and CDR2: DFQATT, SNEGSKA (reference sequence). CDR3: CSASDRAKLFF. In DNA, the CDR3 is TGCAGTGCCAGCGACAGGGCGAAACTGTTTTTT.

The genes are TRBV5-1 and TRBJ2-3, with 9 bases that match TRBD1. In germline, CDR1 is SGHRS, CDR2 YFSETQ. The CDR3 runs 15 residues. V gave up 4 bases and J gave up 1 base; unmatched junction bases: 4. Here the CDR3 DNA reads TGCGCCAGCAGCCAGTGGACAGGGGGCACAGATACGCAGTATTTT. It yields the protein CASSQWTGGTDTQYF.

The chain carries TRBV12-3 or TRBV12-4 and TRBJ1-2; 9 bases are shared with TRBD1. Trimming cost V 7 bases and J 3 bases; bases outside gene matches: 3. The CDR3 totals 13 residues. CDR3 nucleotide sequence: TGTGCCAGCATCAGGACAGGGGACTATGGCTACACCTTC. Translation: CASIRTGDYGYTF.

This clonotype turned up a few times. The genes are TRBV28 and TRBJ1-2; 9 bases agree with TRBD1. The CDR3 is 14 amino acids. CDR1 and CDR2 (germline): MDHEN, SYDVKM. Germline trimming cut 4 bases from V and 6 bases from J; bases unmatched to any gene: 6. The CDR3: CASSSRGQGNGYTF. CDR3 DNA: TGTGCCAGCAGTTCTCGGGGACAGGGAAATGGCTACACCTTC.

The CDR3 loop is CASSYFSGANEQYF. In DNA form, the CDR3 reads TGTGCCAGCAGTTACTTTTCCGGGGCCAATGAGCAGTACTTC. The chain employs TRBV6-2 or TRBV6-3 and TRBJ2-5, with D perhaps given as TRBD1 or TRBD2 (5 bases each). V shed 1 base and J shed 11 bases, with 17 bases lying between them. Germline V gene sequence: CDR1 MNHEY, CDR2 SVGEGT. This CDR3 is built from 14 residues.

This chain links TRBV20-1 with TRBJ2-7; a weak D match, TRBD2 (6 bases). The germline V gene encodes CDR1 DFQATT and CDR2 SNEGSKA (reference sequence). CDR3 length: 17 residues. With 0 bases removed from V and 4 bases from J, the gap between germline ends came to 22 bases. In DNA form, the CDR3 reads TGCAGTGCTAGAGATTGGACGGGAGCCGTGCAGCGGTACGAGCAGTACTTC. Translated, it gives CSARDWTGAVQRYEQYF.

This chain connects TRBV4-1 to TRBJ1-1; 9 bases map to TRBD1. Germline V lookup: CDR1 MGHRA, CDR2 YSYEKL. With 6 bases clipped from V and 4 bases from J, the junction kept 9 bases outside the gene matches. The CDR3 extends over 15 amino acids. Here the CDR3 reads CASRLGRDRVTEAFF. Here the CDR3 DNA reads TGCGCCAGCAGACTTGGGCGGGACAGGGTCACTGAAGCTTTCTTT.

The chain employs TRBV27 and TRBJ2-7; 10 bases are shared with TRBD2. The CDR3 consists of 16 residues. J was trimmed by 2 bases and V by 7 bases; bases with no gene match: 11. Looked up from germline, CDR1 is MNHEY and CDR2 is SMNVEV (reference sequence). CDR3 protein: CASTASGRHFAYEQYF. The CDR3 DNA reads TGTGCCAGCACGGCTAGCGGGAGACACTTCGCCTACGAGCAGTACTTC.

Details on this clonotype: Being one base from a much bigger clone, this may be a read error. The rearrangement uses TRBV5-1 and TRBJ1-2; D is ambiguous. Deletions cut 4 bases from V and 3 bases from J, with 13 bases between. The germline gives CDR1 SGHRS, CDR2 YFSETQ. This CDR3 comprises 14 residues. The CDR3 DNA sequence: TGCGCCAGCAGCGTGGAGGAAGTGGACTATGGCTACACCTTC. Its protein product is CASSVEEVDYGYTF.

A few counts support this clonotype. CDR3 DNA: TGTGCCAGCAGTAACACAGCAACCGGGGAGCTGTTTTTT. This codes for CASSNTATGELFF. The rearrangement links TRBV7-2 to TRBJ2-2; D remains ambiguous. Germline V CDR1 and CDR2: SGHTA, FQGNSA. V was cut by 6 bases and J by 5 bases, with 10 bases left in between. The CDR3 is 13 amino acids.

The chain is built from TRBV4-1 and TRBJ1-5, with 8 bases aligning to TRBD1. J was trimmed by 6 bases and V by 0 bases; bases with no gene match: 4. Germline V CDR1 and CDR2: MGHRA, YSYEKL. The CDR3 is 15 residues long. CDR3 in amino acids: CASSQDQGAGQPQHF. The CDR3 DNA reads as TGCGCCAGCAGCCAAGATCAGGGGGCTGGTCAGCCCCAGCATTTT.

V is TRBV28 and J is TRBJ2-7; 8 bases fit TRBD2. CDR3 length: 13 residues. The germline CDR1 and CDR2 sequences are MDHEN and SYDVKM. V was clipped by 6 bases and J by 3 bases; unmatched bases: 4. As DNA, the CDR3 is TGTGCCAGCAGAACTAGCGGAATCTACGAGCAGTACTTC. Residues: CASRTSGIYEQYF.

This clonotype was recorded many times. The germline gene is not matched at one end of the junction; a read error may be the cause. The CDR3 DNA reads TGTGCCAGCAGTTGGGGACAGGGGGCCTACGAGCAGTACTTC. Protein: CASSWGQGAYEQYF. This rearrangement joins TRBV5-1 to TRBJ2-7, with TRBD1 matching over 11 bases. CDR1 and CDR2 from the germline V gene are SGHRS and YFSETQ. The CDR3 sequence is 14 residues long.

V gene TRBV7-9 combines with J gene TRBJ1-5; tentative D call: TRBD1 (5 bases). This CDR3 contains 15 residues. The germline V and J ends were trimmed by 4 bases and 3 bases, with 13 bases remaining between them. CDR1 and CDR2 from the germline V gene are SEHNR and FQNEAQ (reference sequence). The CDR3 coding sequence is TGTGCCAGCAGCTCGGGACGGAACTCCAATCAGCCCCAGCATTTT. It specifies CASSSGRNSNQPQHF. Combining the CDR3 with reference TRBV7-9 and TRBJ1-5 gives the whole variable domain DTGVSQNPRHKITKRGQNVTFRCDPISEHNRLYWYRQTLGQGPEFLTYFQNEAQLEKSRLLSDRFSAERPKGSFSTLEIQRTEQGDSAMYLCASSSGRNSNQPQHFGDGTRLSIL.

This clonotype was seen more than once but under ten times. The J gene is TRBJ1-2, the V gene TRBV20-1; weak D call: TRBD1 (6 bases). The V gene's germline CDR1 is DFQATT and CDR2 SNEGSKA (reference sequence). This CDR3 region has 16 residues. CDR3 amino acids: CSAPPGTPHLNYGYTF. In DNA form, the CDR3 reads TGCAGCGCCCCCCCGGGGACACCACACCTGAACTATGGCTACACCTTC.

The genes are TRBV20-1 and TRBJ2-7; D might be TRBD1 or TRBD2, each matching 5 bases. Germline V gene data show CDR1 as DFQATT and CDR2 as SNEGSKA (reference sequence). Deletions cut 0 bases from V and 6 bases from J, with 21 bases between. This CDR3 region has 16 residues. CDR3 residues: CSARESGTTGRGEQYF. CDR3 coding DNA: TGCAGTGCTAGAGAGTCGGGGACCACCGGTAGGGGCGAGCAGTACTTC.

V and J are TRBV7-8 and TRBJ1-2; D gene uncertain. Trimming removed 5 bases at V and 9 bases at J, with 10 bases between. In germline, CDR1 is SGHVS, CDR2 FQNEAQ. The CDR3 covers 11 residues. CDR3 DNA sequence: TGTGCCAGCAGCCTTGGGCTTAGCTACACCTTC. As protein: CASSLGLSYTF.

This clonotype appeared a few times. The chain is built from TRBV7-9 and TRBJ2-3; 8 bases match TRBD2. CDR1 is SEHNR and CDR2 is FQNEAQ in the germline V gene (reference sequence). CDR3 size: 16 residues. With V trimmed by 2 bases and J by 0 bases, 4 bases remained unmatched. CDR3 loop: CASSLPGGGSTDTQYF. The CDR3 nucleotides read TGTGCCAGCAGCTTACCGGGAGGGGGAAGCACAGATACGCAGTATTTT.

J is TRBJ1-2 and V is TRBV7-9, with D possibly being TRBD1 (5 bases). The V and J ends lost 4 bases and 6 bases respectively, with 12 bases between them. Germline V gene sequence: CDR1 SEHNR, CDR2 FQNEAQ (reference sequence). This CDR3 is 13 amino acids long. The CDR3 bases are TGTGCCAGCAGCTCCCCTGGGACTGATGGCTACACCTTC. Its protein product is CASSSPGTDGYTF.

This clonotype was counted a few times. The CDR3 sequence is CASTLKELNSPLHF. CDR3 DNA sequence: TGTGCCAGCACCCTGAAGGAACTAAATTCACCCCTCCACTTT. The genes are TRBV6-5 and TRBJ1-6; D gene ambiguous. Germline CDR1 reads MNHEY; CDR2 reads SVGAGI. The CDR3 is 14 residues long. V was shortened by 7 bases and J by 7 bases, with 14 bases between the two germline ends.

This clonotype was detected a few times. The genes are TRBV5-1 and TRBJ1-2; 9 bases fit TRBD1. Germline V gene data show CDR1 as SGHRS and CDR2 as YFSETQ. J was trimmed by 8 bases and V by 1 base; bases with no gene match: 6. CDR3 size: 14 residues. CDR3 sequence: CASSLTGTGHGYTF. The CDR3 bases are TGCGCCAGCAGCTTGACCGGGACAGGGCACGGCTACACCTTC.